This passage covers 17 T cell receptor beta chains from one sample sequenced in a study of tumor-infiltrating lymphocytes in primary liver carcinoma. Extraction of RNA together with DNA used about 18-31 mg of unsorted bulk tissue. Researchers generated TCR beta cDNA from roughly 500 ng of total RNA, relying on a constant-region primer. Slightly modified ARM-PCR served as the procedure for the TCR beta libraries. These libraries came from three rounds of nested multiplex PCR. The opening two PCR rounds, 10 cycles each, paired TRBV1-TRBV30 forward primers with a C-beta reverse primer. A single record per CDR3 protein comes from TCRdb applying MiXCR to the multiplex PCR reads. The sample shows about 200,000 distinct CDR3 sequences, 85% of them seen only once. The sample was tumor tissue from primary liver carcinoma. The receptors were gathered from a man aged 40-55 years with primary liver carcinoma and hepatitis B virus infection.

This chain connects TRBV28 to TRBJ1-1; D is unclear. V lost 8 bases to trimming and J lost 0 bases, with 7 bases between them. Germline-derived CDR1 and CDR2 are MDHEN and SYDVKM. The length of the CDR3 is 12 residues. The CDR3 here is CASGRLNTEAFF. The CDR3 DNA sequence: TGTGCCAGCGGGCGGCTGAACACTGAAGCTTTCTTT.

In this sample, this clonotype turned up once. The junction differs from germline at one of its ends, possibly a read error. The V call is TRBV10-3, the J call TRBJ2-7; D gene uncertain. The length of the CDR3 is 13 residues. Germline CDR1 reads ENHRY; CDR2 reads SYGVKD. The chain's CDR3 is CAFSLAENYEQYF. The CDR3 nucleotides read TGTGCCTTCTCCCTCGCGGAGAACTACGAGCAGTATTTC.

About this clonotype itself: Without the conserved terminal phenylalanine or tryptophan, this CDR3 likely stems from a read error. CDR3 DNA sequence: TGTGCCAGCTCTAAGACAGTGCTGACATATACGCAGTATATT. Protein sequence: CASSKTVLTYTQYI. The gene calls are TRBV28 and TRBJ2-3, with a tentative D call TRBD1 (5 bases). CDR1 is MDHEN and CDR2 is SYDVKM in the germline V gene. This CDR3 is 14 amino acids long. V lost 8 bases, J lost 7 bases, and 19 bases lay in between.

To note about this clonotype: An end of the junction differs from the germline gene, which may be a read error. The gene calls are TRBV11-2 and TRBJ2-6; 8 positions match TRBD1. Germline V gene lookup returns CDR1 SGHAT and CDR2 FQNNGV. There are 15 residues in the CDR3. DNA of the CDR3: TGTACCAGCACATTGGACAGGGCCGGGGCCAACGTCCTGACTTTC. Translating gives CTSTLDRAGANVLTF. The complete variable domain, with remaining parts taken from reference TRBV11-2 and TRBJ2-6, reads EAGVAQSPRYKIIEKRQSVAFWCNPISGHATLYWYQQILGQGPKLLIQFQNNGVVDDSQLPKDRFSAERLKGVDSTLKIQPAKLEDSAVYLCTSTLDRAGANVLTFGAGSRLTVL.

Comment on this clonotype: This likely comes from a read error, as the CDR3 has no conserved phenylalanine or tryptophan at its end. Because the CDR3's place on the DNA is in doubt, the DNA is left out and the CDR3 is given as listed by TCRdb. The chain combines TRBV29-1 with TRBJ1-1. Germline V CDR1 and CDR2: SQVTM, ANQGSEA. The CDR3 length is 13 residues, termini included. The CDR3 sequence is CSVEDSSNTEVFI.

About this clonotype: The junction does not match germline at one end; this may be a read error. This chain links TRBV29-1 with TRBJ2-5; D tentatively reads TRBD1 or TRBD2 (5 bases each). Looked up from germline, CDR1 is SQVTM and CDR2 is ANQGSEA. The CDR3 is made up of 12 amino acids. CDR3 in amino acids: CSAWGCQDTQYF. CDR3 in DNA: TGTAGCGCCTGGGGGTGCCAAGATACCCAGTACTTC.

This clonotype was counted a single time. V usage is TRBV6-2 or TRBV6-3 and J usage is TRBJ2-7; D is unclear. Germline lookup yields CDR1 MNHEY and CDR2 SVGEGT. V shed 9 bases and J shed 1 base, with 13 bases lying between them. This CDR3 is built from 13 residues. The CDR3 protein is CASSHEVSYEQYF. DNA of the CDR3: TGTGCCAGTAGTCATGAGGTATCCTACGAGCAGTACTTC.

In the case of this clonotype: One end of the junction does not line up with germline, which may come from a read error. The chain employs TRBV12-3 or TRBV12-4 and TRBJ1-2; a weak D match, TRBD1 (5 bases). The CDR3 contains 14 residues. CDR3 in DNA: TGTGCCTGCAGCCCCTTGGGGACTAACTATGGCTTCACCTTC. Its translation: CACSPLGTNYGFTF.

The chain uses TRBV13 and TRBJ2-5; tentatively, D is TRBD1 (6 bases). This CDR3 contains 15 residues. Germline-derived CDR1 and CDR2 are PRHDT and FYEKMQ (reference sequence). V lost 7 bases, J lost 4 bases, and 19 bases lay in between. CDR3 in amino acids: CASIPRPGTPETQYF. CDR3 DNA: TGTGCCAGCATCCCCCGGCCCGGGACACCAGAGACCCAGTACTTC.

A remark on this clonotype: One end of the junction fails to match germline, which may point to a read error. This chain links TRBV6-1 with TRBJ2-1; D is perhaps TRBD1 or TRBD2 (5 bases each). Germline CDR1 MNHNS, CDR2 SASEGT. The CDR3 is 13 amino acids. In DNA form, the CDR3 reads TGTGCCAACAGTGAAGAGAGGGGCATTGAGCGGCTCTTC. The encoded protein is CANSEERGIERLF.

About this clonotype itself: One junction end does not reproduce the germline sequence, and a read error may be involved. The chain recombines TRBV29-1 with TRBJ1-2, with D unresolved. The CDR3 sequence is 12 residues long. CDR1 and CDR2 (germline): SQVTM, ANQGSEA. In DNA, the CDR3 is TGTAATGGAGGAGGATTGAACTATGGCTACACCTTC. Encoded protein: CNGGGLNYGYTF. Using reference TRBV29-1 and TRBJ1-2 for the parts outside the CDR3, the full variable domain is SAVISQKPSRDICQRGTSLTIQCQVDSQVTMMFWYRQQPGQSLTLIATANQGSEATYESGFVIDKFPISRPNLTFSTLTVSNMSPEDSSIYLCNGGGLNYGYTFGSGTRLTVV.

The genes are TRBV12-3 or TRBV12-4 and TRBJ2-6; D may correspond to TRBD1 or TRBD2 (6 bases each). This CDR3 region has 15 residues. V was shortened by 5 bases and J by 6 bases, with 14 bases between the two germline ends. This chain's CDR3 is CASSPGGFEANVLTF. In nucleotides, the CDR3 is TGTGCCAGCAGTCCCGGGGGCTTTGAGGCCAACGTCCTGACTTTC.

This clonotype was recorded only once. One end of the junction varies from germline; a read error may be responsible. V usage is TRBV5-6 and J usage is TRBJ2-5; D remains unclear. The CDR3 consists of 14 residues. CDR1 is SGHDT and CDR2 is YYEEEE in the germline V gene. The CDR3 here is CASSLEVRQETHYF. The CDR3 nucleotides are TGTGCCAGCAGCTTGGAGGTTAGGCAAGAGACCCATTACTTC. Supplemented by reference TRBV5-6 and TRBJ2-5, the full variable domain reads DAGVTQSPTHLIKTRGQQVTLRCSPKSGHDTVSWYQQALGQGPQFIFQYYEEEERQRGNFPDRFSGHQFPNYSSELNVNALLLGDSALYLCASSLEVRQETHYFGPGTRLLVL.

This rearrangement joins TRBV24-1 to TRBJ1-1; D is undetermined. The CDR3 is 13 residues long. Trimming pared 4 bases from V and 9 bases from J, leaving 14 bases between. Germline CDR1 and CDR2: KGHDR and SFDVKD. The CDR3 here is CATSEPGGTKAFF. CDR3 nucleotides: TGTGCCACCAGTGAGCCAGGAGGCACGAAAGCTTTCTTT.

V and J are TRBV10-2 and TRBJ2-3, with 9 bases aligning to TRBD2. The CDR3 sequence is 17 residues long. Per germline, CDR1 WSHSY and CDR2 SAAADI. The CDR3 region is CACSGLQGLASTDTQYF. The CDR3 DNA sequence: TGCGCTTGCAGTGGGTTACAGGGACTAGCTAGCACAGATACGCAGTATTTT.

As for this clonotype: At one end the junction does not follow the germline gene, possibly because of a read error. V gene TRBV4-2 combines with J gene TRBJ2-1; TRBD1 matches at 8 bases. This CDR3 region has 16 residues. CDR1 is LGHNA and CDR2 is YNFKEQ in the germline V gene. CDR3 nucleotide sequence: TGTGCCAGCAGCCGACGGACAGGGTCAGCTGTCAATGAGAAGTTCTTC. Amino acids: CASSRRTGSAVNEKFF.

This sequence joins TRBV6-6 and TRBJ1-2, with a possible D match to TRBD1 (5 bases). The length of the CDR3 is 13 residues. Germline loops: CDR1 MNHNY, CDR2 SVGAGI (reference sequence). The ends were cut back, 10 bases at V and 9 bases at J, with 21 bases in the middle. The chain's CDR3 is CATAWGIGASYTF. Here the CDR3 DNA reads TGTGCCACTGCCTGGGGGATAGGGGCAAGCTACACCTTC.